Shown below are 25 T cell receptor beta chains from a single sample sequenced in a study of blood T cell repertoires in COVID-19. TCRdb's table, derived via immunoSEQ multiplex PCR, lists solely in-frame clones and lacks some. Of 300,000 to 350,000 clones listed, 85% to 90% are singletons. Specimen: PBMCs or T cells enriched from blood (not recorded which). The source is a woman aged 30 to 39 who had been exposed to COVID-19.

This clone was detected only a few times. V is TRBV5-8 and J is TRBJ1-1; no definite D call. The CDR3 has 14 amino acids. Trimming pared 5 bases from V and 7 bases from J, leaving 18 bases between. Germline V gene sequence: CDR1 SGHTS, CDR2 YDEGEE. CDR3 sequence: CASSSLLPNGEAFF. The CDR3 bases are TGTGCCAGCAGTTCTTTACTCCCGAACGGTGAAGCTTTCTTT.

The chain links TRBV7-6 to TRBJ2-1, with 9 bases that match TRBD2. The CDR3 is made up of 17 amino acids. CDR1 and CDR2 (germline): SGHVS, FNYEAQ. J gave up 7 bases and V 5 bases, and 15 bases lay outside the gene matches. The CDR3 protein is CASSRPPGLAVDNEQFF. CDR3 nucleotide sequence: TGTGCCAGCAGCAGACCACCGGGACTAGCAGTTGATAATGAGCAGTTCTTC.

About this clone: Other DNA sequences in this specimen translate into the identical CDR3. J is TRBJ2-7 and V is TRBV19; 9 nucleotides match TRBD2. The CDR3 sequence is 15 residues long. The junction had 11 bases not matched to a gene; V was cut back by 6 bases and J by 5 bases. The germline V gene encodes CDR1 LNHDA and CDR2 SQIVND (reference sequence). CDR3 in DNA: TGTGCCAGTAGACCGGGACTAGCAGGATCGGACGAGCAGTACTTC. The encoded protein is CASRPGLAGSDEQYF. The whole variable domain, remainder taken from reference TRBV19 and TRBJ2-7, is DGGITQSPKYLFRKEGQNVTLSCEQNLNHDAMYWYRQDPGQGLRLIYYSQIVNDFQKGDIAEGYSVSREKKESFPLTVTSAQKNPTAFYLCASRPGLAGSDEQYFGPGTRLTVT.

The rearrangement uses TRBV27 and TRBJ1-4; D is unclear. V was clipped by 6 bases and J by 0 bases, with 11 bases between them. The CDR3 runs 15 residues. Germline V gives CDR1 MNHEY, CDR2 SMNVEV (reference sequence). CDR3 sequence (DNA): TGTGCCAGCAGGCAGAGGCATGCAACTAATGAAAAACTGTTTTTT. Translating gives CASRQRHATNEKLFF.

This chain links TRBV27 with TRBJ1-6, with a possible D match to TRBD1 (5 bases). The V end lost 3 bases, the J end lost 8 bases, and 11 bases lay between the germline ends. The CDR3 is 14 amino acids. The germline CDR1 and CDR2 sequences are MNHEY and SMNVEV (reference sequence). For the CDR3, the DNA is TGTGCCAGCAGTTTCCAGGGAGGAGATTCACCCCTCCACTTT. Translation: CASSFQGGDSPLHF.

This chain joins TRBV7-9 and TRBJ2-7; 8 bases agree with TRBD1. CDR3 length: 16 amino acids. The V gene end was trimmed by 1 base and the J gene end by 4 bases; junction bases not matched to a gene: 9. The germline V gene encodes CDR1 SEHNR and CDR2 FQNEAQ (reference sequence). Here the CDR3 DNA reads TGTGCCAGCAGCTTAGTGGGGGCAGGGGGCGCATACGAGCAGTACTTC. Amino acid sequence: CASSLVGAGGAYEQYF.

The chain carries TRBV10-3 and TRBJ1-1; possible D gene TRBD1, 5 bases. The CDR3 covers 15 residues. Germline V gene sequence: CDR1 ENHRY, CDR2 SYGVKD. Trimming took off 6 bases at V and 5 bases at J, with 19 bases between the two ends. The CDR3: CAIRTLDSELTEAFF. The CDR3 bases are TGTGCCATCAGGACCCTTGACAGTGAGTTGACTGAAGCTTTCTTT.

This clone has a single count. The chain couples TRBV19 to TRBJ1-5; unclear D gene. Trimming pared 10 bases from V and 1 base from J, leaving 17 bases between. Germline V gene data show CDR1 as LNHDA and CDR2 as SQIVND (reference sequence). The CDR3 totals 15 residues. The CDR3 DNA reads as TGTGCCACCAAAGCCCCTGTACAGAGCAATCAGCCCCAGCATTTT. This codes for CATKAPVQSNQPQHF.

The rearrangement uses TRBV29-1 and TRBJ1-1; maybe TRBD1 (6 bases). The germline V gene has CDR1 SQVTM and CDR2 ANQGSEA. Trimming took 5 bases from V and 1 from J, leaving 8 bases between them. CDR3 length equals 12 residues. Here the CDR3 DNA reads TGCAGCGTTCTGGGGGCGAACACTGAAGCTTTCTTT. Amino acids: CSVLGANTEAFF.

This clone turned up a few times. The V call is TRBV2, the J call TRBJ1-5, with 10 bases identical to TRBD1. In germline, CDR1 is SNHLY, CDR2 FYNNEI. V was clipped by 7 bases and J by 6 bases; unmatched bases: 3. The CDR3 has 13 amino acids. CDR3 residues: CASMGQGSQPQHF. In nucleotides, the CDR3 is TGTGCCAGCATGGGACAGGGGAGTCAGCCCCAGCATTTT.

The chain joins TRBV6-2 or TRBV6-3 to TRBJ2-3; 9 nucleotides match TRBD2. CDR3 length: 16 amino acids. The J segment lost 4 bases and the V segment lost 0 bases, leaving 5 bases of the junction unmatched. From germline, CDR1 is MNHEY and CDR2 SVGEGT. The CDR3 bases are TGTGCCAGCAGTTACTCGAGCGGGAGGTTAGCAGATACGCAGTATTTT. Amino acid sequence: CASSYSSGRLADTQYF.

V usage is TRBV13 and J usage is TRBJ1-2, with D perhaps TRBD1 (5 bases). The CDR3 consists of 15 residues. Deletions cut 3 bases from V and 6 bases from J, with 17 bases between. Germline V lookup: CDR1 PRHDT, CDR2 FYEKMQ (reference sequence). The DNA for the CDR3 is TGTGCCAGCAGCTTCAGGGTCAGGAGTCTTGATGGCTACACCTTC. Translating gives CASSFRVRSLDGYTF.

This clone turned up a few times. The chain couples TRBV10-3 to TRBJ1-3; weak D call: TRBD1 (6 bases). V was pared by 1 base and J by 0 bases, with 10 bases between. The germline gives CDR1 ENHRY, CDR2 SYGVKD. The CDR3 sequence is 16 residues long. The chain's CDR3 is CAISELQGPSGNTIYF. The DNA for the CDR3 is TGTGCCATCAGTGAGTTACAGGGACCCTCTGGAAACACCATATATTTT.

The chain is built from TRBV27 and TRBJ2-7; D is perhaps TRBD2 (6 bases). This CDR3 comprises 13 residues. V lost 2 bases to trimming and J lost 6 bases, with 11 bases between them. Germline CDR1 is MNHEY and CDR2 is SMNVEV (reference sequence). CDR3 DNA sequence: TGTGCCAGCAGTTTAGGGGGAGCGGGCGAGCAGTACTTC. Protein sequence: CASSLGGAGEQYF.

This chain uses TRBV11-2 with TRBJ1-1; D gene unclear. Trimming removed 3 bases from V and 6 bases from J, with 8 bases in between. This CDR3 has 12 residues. CDR1 is SGHAT, CDR2 FQNNGV, per germline. CDR3 coding DNA: TGTGCCAGCAGCTTCACTACATCTGAAGCTTTCTTT. It translates to CASSFTTSEAFF.

The chain recombines TRBV19 with TRBJ1-2; 8 bases map to TRBD1. The germline gives CDR1 LNHDA, CDR2 SQIVND (reference sequence). Trimming took 1 base from V and 4 from J; bases not matched to a gene: 5. The CDR3 covers 15 residues. The CDR3 loop is CASSIALGQAYGYTF. CDR3 DNA: TGTGCCAGTAGTATAGCCCTGGGACAGGCCTATGGCTACACCTTC.

This clone was seen once. The chain joins TRBV10-3 to TRBJ2-3, with TRBD2 matching 9 bases. The V gene's germline CDR1 is ENHRY and CDR2 SYGVKD. The CDR3 covers 14 residues. V trimming: 7 bases; J trimming: 4 bases; junction bases outside the gene matches: 6. DNA of the CDR3: TGTGCCATCACGGCCAAGCGGGAGGCAGATACGCAGTATTTT. Amino acids: CAITAKREADTQYF.

The chain recombines TRBV7-8 with TRBJ2-3; D is perhaps TRBD1 (6 bases). The V and J ends lost 6 bases and 1 base respectively, with 23 bases between them. The CDR3 extends over 18 amino acids. Germline lookup yields CDR1 SGHVS and CDR2 FQNEAQ. The CDR3 DNA reads TGTGCCAGCAGATGGGGCAGGGGCCGGAGTAGGGGCACAGATACGCAGTATTTT. It is translated as CASRWGRGRSRGTDTQYF.

With regard to this clone: Distinct nucleotide sequences in the sample also encode this CDR3. The V gene is TRBV28, the J gene TRBJ2-3, with 10 bases fitting TRBD2. The germline V gene has CDR1 MDHEN and CDR2 SYDVKM. The CDR3 loop spans 15 amino acids. Trimming took 5 bases from V and 1 from J; bases not matched to a gene: 3. The CDR3 region has the DNA TGTGCCAGCAGTCCGGGGACTAGCGGCACAGATACGCAGTATTTT. Translated: CASSPGTSGTDTQYF.

The rearrangement joins TRBV30 to TRBJ2-7; 8 bases align to TRBD2. V lost 0 bases to trimming and J lost 2 bases; unmatched junction nucleotides: 3. This CDR3 region has 14 residues. CDR1 GTSNPN and CDR2 SVGIG come from the germline V gene (reference sequence). CDR3 amino acids: CAWSVRGGTYEQYF. The CDR3, as DNA: TGTGCCTGGAGTGTACGGGGGGGAACCTACGAGCAGTACTTC.

This chain links TRBV6-4 with TRBJ2-7; possible D gene TRBD1, 6 bases. The CDR3 totals 19 residues. The germline V and J ends were trimmed by 2 bases and 4 bases, with 27 bases remaining between them. CDR1 MRHNA and CDR2 SNTAGT come from the germline V gene. CDR3 loop: CASSDPTLLTGIEGYEQYF. The CDR3 bases are TGTGCCAGCAGTGACCCAACCCTGTTAACAGGGATTGAAGGGTACGAGCAGTACTTC.

J is TRBJ2-7 and V is TRBV4-2, with 10 bases fitting TRBD2. This CDR3 spans 15 amino acids. The germline V gene has CDR1 LGHNA and CDR2 YNFKEQ. With V trimmed by 1 base and J by 4 bases, 4 bases remained unmatched. For the CDR3, the DNA is TGTGCCAGCAGCCAAGTACCTAGCGGGGGATACGAGCAGTACTTC. Amino acids: CASSQVPSGGYEQYF.

V is TRBV7-3 and J is TRBJ2-7, with TRBD2 matching over 11 bases. Unmatched junction bases numbered 4, after V lost 3 bases and J lost 3 bases. Germline V gives CDR1 SGHTA, CDR2 FQGTGA. The CDR3 spans 15 residues. The CDR3 here is CASSLGTSGYYEQYF. The CDR3 coding sequence is TGTGCCAGCAGCTTGGGGACTAGCGGATACTACGAGCAGTACTTC.

The V and J genes are TRBV10-1 and TRBJ2-1, with D maybe TRBD1 (6 bases). The CDR3 runs to 16 residues. Germline assignment: CDR1 WNHNN and CDR2 SYGVQD (reference sequence). The ends were cut back, 6 bases at V and 8 bases at J, with 23 bases in the middle. CDR3 in amino acids: CASSPTFQGPRDEQFF. The DNA of the CDR3 is TGCGCCAGCAGCCCAACTTTCCAGGGGCCTAGGGATGAGCAGTTCTTC.

This rearrangement joins TRBV10-1 to TRBJ1-1, with 10 bases aligning to TRBD1. The V and J ends lost 3 bases and 6 bases, in that order; junction bases with no gene match: 4. The CDR3 runs to 14 residues. Germline CDR1 is WNHNN and CDR2 is SYGVQD (reference sequence). The DNA of the CDR3 is TGCGCCAGCAGTGAAGACAGGGGGCTTGCTGAAGCTTTCTTT. Protein sequence: CASSEDRGLAEAFF.